This T cell receptor (beta chain) emerged from a study of OX40 agonist ivuxolimab in advanced cancers. The overall study: All patients had ivuxolimab intravenously every 2 weeks at 0.01 to 10 mg/kg. Previous treatment with anti-PD-1, anti-PD-L1 or anti-CTLA-4 therapy was allowed; less than 45% had received some. Study-level findings and limits: On average, a greater number of expanded clones characterised CD8+ T cells relative to CD4+.

J gave up 8 bases and V 4 bases, and 10 bases lay outside the gene matches. In germline, CDR1 is SGHRS, CDR2 YFSETQ. The CDR3 length is 15 residues. Data came from immunoSEQ multiplex PCR; TCRdb stores just in-frame clones and leaves some out. The data show nearly 45,000 clones, 89% seen once. Turning to this clone: Its specificity is unknown.

Source: CD4+ or CD8+ T cells sorted from blood, taken in a trial of the OX40 agonist ivuxolimab. The TCR sequence derives from an adult with an advanced solid tumor such as melanoma, head and neck, liver or kidney cancer. The V and J genes are TRBV5-1 and TRBJ2-1; TRBD1 agrees at 9 bases. The CDR3 DNA follows: TGCGCCAGCAGCCCCCCGGGACAGGGAGTCTATGAGCAGTTCTTC. Translating gives CASSPPGQGVYEQFF.